These 25 T cell receptor beta chains originate from one sample sequenced in a study of Ad26.COV2.S vaccination and SARS-CoV-2 variants. The data were produced by immunoSEQ multiplex PCR, yet TCRdb's version contains in-frame clones alone and is incomplete. This repertoire shows about 420,000 clones, approximately 88% found once; its top ten account for around 3.6%. The treatment here: roughly 20 received Ad26.COV2.S at low or high dose, single or two shots; 5 received placebo; per-sample allocation not given. After the first vaccine or placebo injection, samples were drawn on day 63. Sequencing was performed on peripheral blood, taken in a trial of Ad26.COV2.S vaccine versus placebo. The receptors were gathered from a person aged 18-60 years who received the Ad26.COV2.S COVID-19 vaccine or a placebo.

The chain has TRBV5-1 and TRBJ1-1; D remains unclear. CDR1 is SGHRS, CDR2 YFSETQ, per germline. The V end lost 7 bases, the J end lost 2 bases, and 12 bases lay between the germline ends. The CDR3 is 13 residues long. Here the CDR3 reads CASQRADNTEAFF. CDR3 bases: TGCGCCAGCCAAAGGGCAGATAACACTGAAGCTTTCTTT. The variable domain in full, with the rest retrieved from reference TRBV5-1 and TRBJ1-1, is KAGVTQTPRYLIKTRGQQVTLSCSPISGHRSVSWYQQTPGQGLQFLFEYFSETQRNKGNFPGRFSGRQFSNSRSEMNVSTLELGDSALYLCASQRADNTEAFFGQGTRLTVV.

This sequence joins TRBV28 and TRBJ2-5; TRBD1 matches 8 bases. The V gene end was trimmed by 6 bases and the J gene end by 4 bases; junction bases not matched to a gene: 10. This CDR3 has 15 residues. From germline, CDR1 is MDHEN and CDR2 SYDVKM. In nucleotides, the CDR3 is TGTGCCAGCAGCTACGGACAGGGTTTGCGAGAGACCCAGTACTTC. This encodes CASSYGQGLRETQYF.

This clone was seen just once. Written as DNA, the CDR3 is TGTGCCAGCAGCTTAGACAGGGGACAATACAATGAGCAGTTCTTC. Protein product: CASSLDRGQYNEQFF. The chain employs TRBV9 and TRBJ2-1, with 8 nucleotides matching TRBD1. Trimming at V came to 4 bases and at J to 4 bases, leaving 7 bases not matched to a gene. The CDR3 loop spans 15 amino acids. Germline values: CDR1 SGDLS, CDR2 YYNGEE.

The chain uses TRBV28 and TRBJ2-7; possibly TRBD1 or TRBD2 for D (5 bases each). V was shortened by 1 base and J by 6 bases, with 10 bases between the two germline ends. The germline V gene has CDR1 MDHEN and CDR2 SYDVKM. The CDR3 contains 13 residues. CDR3 in amino acids: CASSLLGEPEQYF. CDR3 DNA: TGTGCCAGCAGTTTATTGGGGGAGCCCGAGCAGTACTTC.

The chain employs TRBV7-2 and TRBJ2-7; D is unresolved. There are 13 residues in the CDR3. CDR1 and CDR2 from the germline V gene are SGHTA and FQGNSA. Trimming took 2 bases from V and 2 from J, leaving 7 bases between them. CDR3 protein: CASSLTRTYEQYF. CDR3 nucleotide sequence: TGTGCCAGCAGCTTAACCCGAACCTACGAGCAGTACTTC.

This chain connects TRBV28 to TRBJ2-3; D ambiguous. V lost 3 bases, J lost 1 base, and 8 bases lay in between. Germline lookup yields CDR1 MDHEN and CDR2 SYDVKM. CDR3 length: 14 amino acids. CDR3 nucleotide sequence: TGTGCCAGCAGTTTTCTTAGTGGCACAGATACGCAGTATTTT. Translation gives CASSFLSGTDTQYF. Combining the CDR3 with reference TRBV28 and TRBJ2-3 gives the whole variable domain DVKVTQSSRYLVKRTGEKVFLECVQDMDHENMFWYRQDPGLGLRLIYFSYDVKMKEKGDIPEGYSVSREKKERFSLILESASTNQTSMYLCASSFLSGTDTQYFGPGTRLTVL.

The chain links TRBV10-2 to TRBJ1-1; D may be TRBD1 (5 bases). The germline gives CDR1 WSHSY, CDR2 SAAADI. V lost 6 bases to trimming and J lost 0 bases, with 8 bases between them. This CDR3 is built from 13 residues. The CDR3 here is CASRDTMNTEAFF. CDR3 DNA: TGCGCCAGCAGGGACACCATGAACACTGAAGCTTTCTTT.

There are many counts of this clone. The chain has TRBV21-1 and TRBJ2-7; the table's TRBD1 call for D was not verified on the DNA. TRBV21-1 is a pseudogene segment. The CDR3 is 14 amino acids. DNA for the CDR3: TGTGCCAGCAGCACTCGGACAGGAAGCTACGAGCAGTACTTC. As protein: CASSTRTGSYEQYF.

The chain recombines TRBV2 with TRBJ2-5, with 12 positions matching TRBD2. The trim removed 4 bases at V and 2 bases at J, leaving 14 bases unmatched. From germline, CDR1 is SNHLY and CDR2 FYNNEI. The CDR3 spans 19 residues. Written as DNA, the CDR3 is TGTGCCAGCAGTGTGGCTAGCGGGGGGGCGGGACCTAGTCAAGAGACCCAGTACTTC. It is translated as CASSVASGGAGPSQETQYF.

The V call is TRBV15, the J call TRBJ1-6; D is unclear. V was cut by 1 base and J by 14 bases, with 12 bases left in between. The CDR3 has 13 amino acids. Germline V lookup: CDR1 LNHNV, CDR2 YYDKDF (reference sequence). In DNA, the CDR3 is TGTGCCACCAGCAGAGGGACCCGGGAATCCCTCCACTTT. Translation: CATSRGTRESLHF. Full variable domain (rest looked up from reference TRBV15 and TRBJ1-6): DAMVIQNPRYQVTQFGKPVTLSCSQTLNHNVMYWYQQKSSQAPKLLFHYYDKDFNNEADTPDNFQSRRPNTSFCFLDIRSPGLGDTAMYLCATSRGTRESLHFGNGTRLTVT.

This chain links TRBV27 with TRBJ2-7, with D perhaps matching TRBD1 or TRBD2 (5 bases each). The CDR3 sequence is 14 residues long. CDR1 MNHEY and CDR2 SMNVEV come from the germline V gene (reference sequence). V was shortened by 8 bases and J by 7 bases, with 21 bases between the two germline ends. This CDR3 reads CASGIGTPSREQYF. Here the CDR3 DNA reads TGTGCCAGCGGGATTGGGACGCCATCGAGGGAGCAGTACTTC.

V and J are TRBV4-3 and TRBJ1-5; D may be TRBD1 (5 bases). This CDR3 is 16 amino acids long. The germline V and J ends were trimmed by 0 bases and 2 bases, with 11 bases remaining between them. Germline CDR1 is LGHNA and CDR2 is YSLEER. CDR3 region: CASSQDLGEGNQPQHF. As DNA, the CDR3 is TGCGCCAGCAGCCAAGATTTAGGGGAGGGCAATCAGCCCCAGCATTTT.

The genes are TRBV6-2 or TRBV6-3 and TRBJ1-1; D unclear. The CDR3 length is 12 residues. V shed 4 bases and J shed 8 bases, with 11 bases lying between them. The V gene's germline CDR1 is MNHEY and CDR2 SVGEGT. DNA for the CDR3: TGTGCCAGCAGTTTAGTGGCCCGGGAAGCTTTCTTT. Translating it yields CASSLVAREAFF.

The chain combines TRBV7-8 with TRBJ2-7; D not resolved. Germline V CDR1 and CDR2: SGHVS, FQNEAQ. The V end lost 1 base, the J end lost 4 bases, and 26 bases lay between the germline ends. This CDR3 region has 19 residues. CDR3 bases: TGTGCCAGCAGCTTAGGAGATAGCAAGGCTCGAAGGTTATGGTACGAGCAGTACTTC. Encoded protein: CASSLGDSKARRLWYEQYF.

This clone has only one observation. The chain combines TRBV11-2 with TRBJ2-5; D perhaps matches TRBD1 (5 bases). V shed 0 bases and J shed 5 bases, with 10 bases lying between them. The germline gives CDR1 SGHAT, CDR2 FQNNGV. This CDR3 spans 14 amino acids. Here the CDR3 reads CASSLDRVGETQYF. CDR3 nucleotide sequence: TGTGCCAGCAGCTTAGACAGGGTTGGTGAGACCCAGTACTTC.

The rearrangement joins TRBV28 to TRBJ2-4; D unclear. The CDR3 sequence is 14 residues long. V lost 3 bases, J lost 8 bases, and 14 bases lay in between. CDR1 and CDR2 (germline): MDHEN, SYDVKM. CDR3 in amino acids: CASSFERSGDIQYF. The CDR3 bases are TGTGCCAGCAGTTTTGAACGGAGTGGAGACATTCAGTACTTC. Full variable domain (missing parts from reference TRBV28 and TRBJ2-4): DVKVTQSSRYLVKRTGEKVFLECVQDMDHENMFWYRQDPGLGLRLIYFSYDVKMKEKGDIPEGYSVSREKKERFSLILESASTNQTSMYLCASSFERSGDIQYFGAGTRLSVL.

This chain links TRBV9 with TRBJ1-4; 8 nucleotides align to TRBD1. CDR3 size: 15 residues. Germline lookup yields CDR1 SGDLS and CDR2 YYNGEE. J gave up 8 bases and V 3 bases, and 9 bases lay outside the gene matches. As DNA, the CDR3 is TGTGCCAGCAGCGCCCCAGACAGGGGCCCGGAAAAACTGTTTTTT. As protein: CASSAPDRGPEKLFF.

The rearrangement links TRBV7-3 to TRBJ2-5; TRBD2 might be the D (5 bases). The CDR3 runs 14 residues. The V gene lost 0 bases and the J gene lost 5 bases, with 10 bases spanning the gap. Germline V lookup: CDR1 SGHTA, CDR2 FQGTGA. DNA of the CDR3: TGTGCCAGCAGCTTAACCGGGATGGGGGAGACCCAGTACTTC. The encoded protein is CASSLTGMGETQYF.

This clone appeared a single time. The chain employs TRBV6-1 and TRBJ1-3, with D tentatively TRBD1 (6 bases). CDR1 is MNHNS, CDR2 SASEGT, per germline. The CDR3 sequence is 16 residues long. V was trimmed by 5 bases and J by 4 bases, leaving 18 bases between them. The CDR3 DNA is TGTGCCAGCAGTCAAGGTGCGGGGGGCGTAGGAAACACCATATATTTT. Its translation: CASSQGAGGVGNTIYF.

This chain connects TRBV5-5 to TRBJ2-1; 7 nucleotides line up with TRBD1. V gave up 0 bases and J gave up 0 bases; unmatched junction bases: 0. The CDR3 covers 15 residues. Germline V CDR1 and CDR2: SGHKS, YYEKEE (reference sequence). The DNA for the CDR3 is TGTGCCAGCAGCTTGGGACAGGGCTCCTACAATGAGCAGTTCTTC. It specifies CASSLGQGSYNEQFF.

J is TRBJ1-5 and V is TRBV19; D uncertain. Per germline, CDR1 LNHDA and CDR2 SQIVND (reference sequence). The V end was cut by 7 bases, the J end by 0 bases, with 13 bases between. The CDR3 has 15 amino acids. DNA of the CDR3: TGTGCCAGTACGGCGGGAGCTTATAGCAATCAGCCCCAGCATTTT. Its protein is CASTAGAYSNQPQHF.

This chain uses TRBV9 with TRBJ1-4, with D tentatively TRBD1 (6 bases). The CDR3 extends over 16 amino acids. V was trimmed by 6 bases and J by 8 bases, leaving 23 bases between them. Germline loops: CDR1 SGDLS, CDR2 YYNGEE. CDR3 residues: CASILTQGGAEEKLFF. For the CDR3, the DNA is TGTGCCAGCATCCTAACACAGGGAGGGGCGGAGGAAAAACTGTTTTTT. The entire variable domain, with the rest obtained from reference TRBV9 and TRBJ1-4, is as follows: DSGVTQTPKHLITATGQRVTLRCSPRSGDLSVYWYQQSLDQGLQFLIQYYNGEERAKGNILERFSAQQFPDLHSELNLSSLELGDSALYFCASILTQGGAEEKLFFGSGTQLSVL.

The chain carries TRBV19 and TRBJ2-7; D remains unclear. This CDR3 is built from 13 residues. V lost 5 bases and J 4 bases, leaving 12 bases between the germline ends. CDR1 LNHDA and CDR2 SQIVND come from the germline V gene (reference sequence). The DNA of the CDR3 is TGTGCCAGTAGTCCCGCCCTCCATTACGAGCAGTACTTC. Its translation: CASSPALHYEQYF.

The chain employs TRBV6-4 and TRBJ2-1, with TRBD2 matching over 12 bases. Trimming removed 6 bases from V and 5 bases from J; junction bases left unmatched: 8. CDR3 size: 16 residues. Germline V gene sequence: CDR1 MRHNA, CDR2 SNTAGT. The CDR3 DNA reads TGTGCCAGCAGCTCTACTAGCGGGGGGCACCACAATGAGCAGTTCTTC. Protein sequence: CASSSTSGGHHNEQFF.

The rearrangement joins TRBV24-1 to TRBJ2-5; no definite D call. Germline values: CDR1 KGHDR, CDR2 SFDVKD. The CDR3 is 13 residues long. Trimming left V 1 base short and J 4 bases short, with 6 bases between. The CDR3: CATSDFTGETQYF. The CDR3, as DNA: TGTGCCACCAGTGATTTCACGGGAGAGACCCAGTACTTC.